Sequencing of this T cell receptor (beta chain) was carried out in a study of shared clonotypes between healthy human individuals. Clones were sequenced by immunoSEQ multiplex PCR, and TCRdb holds only the in-frame ones, with some missing. This table holds millions of clones, around nine tenths found once. In this sample, this clone turned up a few times. With 0 bases removed from V and 2 bases from J, the gap between germline ends came to 5 bases. The germline V gene has CDR1 MGHRA and CDR2 YSYEKL. This CDR3 has 14 residues. The sequencing sample was made of naive CD4+ T cells sorted from blood. Regarding subset: CD45RA+ positively selected. This chain connects TRBV4-1 to TRBJ2-1; no reliable D call. The clonotype comes from a man younger than 35 in good health. The CDR3 region has the DNA TGCGCCAGCAGCCAAGACAGCGCCTACAATGAGCAGTTCTTC. Amino acid sequence: CASSQDSAYNEQFF.